This T cell receptor beta chain was recorded in a study of blood T cell repertoires in COVID-19. Only in-frame clones appear in the TCRdb table, and some are missing; sequencing was by immunoSEQ multiplex PCR. The data contain some 390,000 clones, roughly 90% of them singletons. V gave up 2 bases and J gave up 8 bases, with 10 bases separating them. The CDR3 totals 12 residues. CDR1 is SGHRS, CDR2 YFSETQ, per germline. The receptor was derived from a woman aged 40 to 49 with COVID-19, enrolled during active disease. The chain employs TRBV5-1 and TRBJ1-2; unclear D gene. The sample was peripheral blood. In DNA, the CDR3 is TGCGCCAGCAGCTTAGCGGGGAGAGGCTACACCTTC. Translation: CASSLAGRGYTF.